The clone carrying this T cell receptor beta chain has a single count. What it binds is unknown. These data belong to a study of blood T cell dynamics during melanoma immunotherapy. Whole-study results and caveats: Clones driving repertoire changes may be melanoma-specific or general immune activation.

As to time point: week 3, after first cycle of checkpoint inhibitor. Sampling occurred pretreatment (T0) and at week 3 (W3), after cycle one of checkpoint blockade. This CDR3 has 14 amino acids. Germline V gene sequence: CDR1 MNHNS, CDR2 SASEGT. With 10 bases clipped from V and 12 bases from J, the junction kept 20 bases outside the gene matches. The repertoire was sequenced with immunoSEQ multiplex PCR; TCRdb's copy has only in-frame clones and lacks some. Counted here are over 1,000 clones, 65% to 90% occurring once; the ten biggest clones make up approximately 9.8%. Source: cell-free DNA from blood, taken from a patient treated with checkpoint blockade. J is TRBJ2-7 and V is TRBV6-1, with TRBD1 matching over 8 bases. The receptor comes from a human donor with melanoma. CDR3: CAISHLGQGISGYF. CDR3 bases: TGTGCCATAAGCCACTTAGGACAGGGAATTTCGGGGTACTTC.